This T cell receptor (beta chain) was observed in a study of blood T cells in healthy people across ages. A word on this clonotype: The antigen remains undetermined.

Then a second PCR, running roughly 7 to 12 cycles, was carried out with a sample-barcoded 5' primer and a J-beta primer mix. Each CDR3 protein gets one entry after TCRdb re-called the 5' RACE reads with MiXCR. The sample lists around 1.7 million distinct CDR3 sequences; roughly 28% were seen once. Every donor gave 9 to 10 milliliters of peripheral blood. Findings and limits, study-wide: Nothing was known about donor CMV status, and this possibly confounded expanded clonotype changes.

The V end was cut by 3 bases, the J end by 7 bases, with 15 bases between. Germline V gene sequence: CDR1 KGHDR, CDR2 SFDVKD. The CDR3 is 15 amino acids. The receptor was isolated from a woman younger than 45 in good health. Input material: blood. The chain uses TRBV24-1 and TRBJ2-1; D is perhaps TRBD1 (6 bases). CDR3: CATSDTRDIENEQFF. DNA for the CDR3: TGTGCCACCAGTGATACCAGGGACATCGAAAATGAGCAGTTCTTC.